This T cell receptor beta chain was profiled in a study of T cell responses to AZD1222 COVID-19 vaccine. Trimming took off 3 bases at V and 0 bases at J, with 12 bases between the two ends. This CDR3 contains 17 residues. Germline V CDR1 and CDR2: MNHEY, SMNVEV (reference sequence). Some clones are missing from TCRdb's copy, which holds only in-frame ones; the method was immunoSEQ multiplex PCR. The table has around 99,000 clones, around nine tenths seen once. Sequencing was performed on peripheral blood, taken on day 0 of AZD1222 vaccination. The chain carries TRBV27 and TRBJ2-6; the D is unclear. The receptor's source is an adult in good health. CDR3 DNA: TGTGCCAGCAGTTTTTCCACCGGTCCCTCTGGGGCCAACGTCCTGACTTTC. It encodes CASSFSTGPSGANVLTF. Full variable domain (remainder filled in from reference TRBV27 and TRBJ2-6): EAQVTQNPRYLITVTGKKLTVTCSQNMNHEYMSWYRQDPGLGLRQIYYSMNVEVTDKGDVPEGYKVSRKEKRNFPLILESPSPNQTSLYFCASSFSTGPSGANVLTFGAGSRLTVL.